This T cell receptor beta chain originates from a study of shared clonotypes between healthy human individuals. Clones were read by immunoSEQ multiplex PCR, and TCRdb kept only the in-frame ones, dropping some. The sample lists about 2 million clones; 95% were seen once. This receptor was obtained from a man younger than 30 in good health. Sequencing input: naive CD4+ T cells sorted from blood. As for subset: CD45RA+ positively selected.

CDR3 DNA: TGTGCCAGCAGCGTAGGAGGAGAGCGGGTTATCTACGAGCAGTACTTC. Translating it yields CASSVGGERVIYEQYF. This chain uses TRBV9 with TRBJ2-7, with a weak D call TRBD2 (6 bases). Looked up from germline, CDR1 is SGDLS and CDR2 is YYNGEE. The V and J ends lost 0 bases and 3 bases respectively, with 16 bases between them. This CDR3 spans 16 amino acids.